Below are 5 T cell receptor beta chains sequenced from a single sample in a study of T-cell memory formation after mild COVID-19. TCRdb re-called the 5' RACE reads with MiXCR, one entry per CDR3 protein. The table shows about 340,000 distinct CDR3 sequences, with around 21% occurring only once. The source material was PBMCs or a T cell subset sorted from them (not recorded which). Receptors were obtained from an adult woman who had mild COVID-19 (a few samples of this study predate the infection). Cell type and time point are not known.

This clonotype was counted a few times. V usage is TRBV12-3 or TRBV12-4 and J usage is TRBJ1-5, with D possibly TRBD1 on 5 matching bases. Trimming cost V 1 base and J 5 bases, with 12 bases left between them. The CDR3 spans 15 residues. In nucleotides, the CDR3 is TGTGCCAGCAGTTTAGGCGAGGGGCCCTATCAGCCCCAGCATTTT. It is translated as CASSLGEGPYQPQHF.

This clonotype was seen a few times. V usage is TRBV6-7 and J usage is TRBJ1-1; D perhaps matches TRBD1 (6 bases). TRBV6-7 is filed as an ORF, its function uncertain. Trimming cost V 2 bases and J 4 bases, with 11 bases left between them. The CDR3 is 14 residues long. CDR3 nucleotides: TGTGCCAGCAGTTACACAGGGATAATCACTGAAGCTTTCTTT. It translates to CASSYTGIITEAFF.

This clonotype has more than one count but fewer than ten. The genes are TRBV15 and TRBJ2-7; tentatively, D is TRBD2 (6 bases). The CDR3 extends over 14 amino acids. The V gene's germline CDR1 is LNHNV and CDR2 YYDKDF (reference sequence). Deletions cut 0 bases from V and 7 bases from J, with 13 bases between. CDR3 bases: TGTGCCACCAGCAGAGAAAGGGGAGGATGGGAGCAGTACTTC. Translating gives CATSRERGGWEQYF.

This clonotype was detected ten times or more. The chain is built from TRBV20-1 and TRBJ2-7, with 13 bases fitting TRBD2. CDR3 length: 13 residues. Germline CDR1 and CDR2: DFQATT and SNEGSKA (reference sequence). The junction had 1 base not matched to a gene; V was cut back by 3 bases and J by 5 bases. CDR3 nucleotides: TGCAGTGCTAGCGGACTAGCGGGAGACGAGCAGTACTTC. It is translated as CSASGLAGDEQYF.

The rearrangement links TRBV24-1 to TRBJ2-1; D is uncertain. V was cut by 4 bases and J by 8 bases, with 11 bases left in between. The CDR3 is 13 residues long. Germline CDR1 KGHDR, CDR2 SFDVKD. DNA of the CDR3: TGTGCCACCAGTGACTCCCTCCCATATGAGCAGTTCTTC. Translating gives CATSDSLPYEQFF.